One sample yielded the 27 T cell receptor beta chains listed below, sequenced in a study of blood T cell repertoires in COVID-19. The table came from immunoSEQ multiplex PCR; TCRdb's copy has only in-frame clones and leaves some out. The sample lists about 180,000 clones; about four fifths were seen once. Sequences were obtained from peripheral blood. The receptor set was obtained from a human donor in a cohort sampled during active COVID-19.

This clone was seen a single time. This chain connects TRBV11-1 to TRBJ2-1; 9 bases line up with TRBD1. This CDR3 has 14 amino acids. Losses at the gene ends were 5 bases for V and 7 bases for J; bases not matched to a gene: 6. The germline CDR1 and CDR2 sequences are SGHAT and FQDESV (reference sequence). The CDR3 nucleotides are TGTGCCAGCAGCCCTCGGGACAGGGTAAATGAGCAGTTCTTC. Translation gives CASSPRDRVNEQFF.

The rearrangement joins TRBV3-1 (or the pseudogene TRBV3-2) to TRBJ2-1; TRBD1 matches at 10 bases. The CDR3 runs 15 residues. Germline V gene data show CDR1 as LGHDT and CDR2 as YNNKEL (reference sequence). After removal of 6 bases from V and 7 bases from J, the junction contained 9 bases not matched to a gene. The chain's CDR3 is CASRPGTGAQNEQFF. DNA for the CDR3: TGTGCCAGCAGGCCCGGGACAGGGGCCCAAAATGAGCAGTTCTTC.

The chain recombines TRBV6-2 or TRBV6-3 with TRBJ1-1; TRBD1 aligns across 9 bases. Germline V gene lookup returns CDR1 MNHEY and CDR2 SVGEGT. Germline trimming cut 5 bases from V and 7 bases from J; bases unmatched to any gene: 8. The CDR3 runs 14 residues. The chain's CDR3 is CASSTPDRGFEAFF. The CDR3 DNA reads as TGTGCCAGCAGTACCCCCGACAGGGGGTTTGAAGCTTTCTTT.

The chain recombines TRBV4-1 with TRBJ1-4; 7 bases match TRBD1. CDR3 length: 17 amino acids. Germline V lookup: CDR1 MGHRA, CDR2 YSYEKL. The trim removed 3 bases at V and 2 bases at J, leaving 9 bases unmatched. The CDR3 reads CASSHPRTGRTNEKLFF. The CDR3 region has the DNA TGCGCCAGCAGCCACCCCCGGACAGGACGGACTAATGAAAAACTGTTTTTT.

The rearrangement uses TRBV7-9 and TRBJ1-2; D is perhaps TRBD1 (6 bases). V was pared by 1 base and J by 4 bases, with 16 bases between. This CDR3 has 16 residues. CDR1 and CDR2 from the germline V gene are SEHNR and FQNEAQ (reference sequence). In nucleotides, the CDR3 is TGTGCCAGCAGCTTAGTCATGGCGGGGGGCGGCTATGGCTACACCTTC. This gives the protein CASSLVMAGGGYGYTF.

V gene TRBV6-6 combines with J gene TRBJ2-7; 9 nucleotides line up with TRBD1. This CDR3 contains 14 residues. Trimming removed 6 bases from V and 0 bases from J; junction bases left unmatched: 3. Germline CDR1 and CDR2: MNHNY and SVGAGI (reference sequence). CDR3 residues: CASSRQGVSYEQYF. The CDR3 region has the DNA TGTGCCAGCAGCCGACAGGGGGTCTCCTACGAGCAGTACTTC.

The chain employs TRBV6-5 and TRBJ1-1; tentatively, D is TRBD1 (6 bases). The CDR3 has 12 amino acids. Germline V gives CDR1 MNHEY, CDR2 SVGAGI. Trimming removed 7 bases from V and 6 bases from J, with 12 bases in between. In DNA, the CDR3 is TGTGCCAGCACCCCCGAGGGGGCTGAAGCTTTCTTT. Translating it yields CASTPEGAEAFF.

The chain carries TRBV7-9 and TRBJ2-1, with 11 bases fitting TRBD2. The CDR3 covers 17 residues. V was pared by 4 bases and J by 4 bases, with 9 bases of the junction left unmatched. CDR1 is SEHNR, CDR2 FQNEAQ, per germline (reference sequence). Here the CDR3 reads CASSSLAGAASYNEQFF. CDR3 nucleotides: TGTGCCAGCAGCTCACTAGCGGGGGCCGCCTCTTACAATGAGCAGTTCTTC.

The rearrangement uses TRBV5-6 and TRBJ1-3, with 10 bases identical to TRBD1. V shed 5 bases and J 7 bases; nucleotides not matched to a gene: 12. The CDR3 sequence is 16 residues long. Germline V gene lookup returns CDR1 SGHDT and CDR2 YYEEEE. CDR3 DNA: TGTGCCAGCAGTTATGATACCGGGACAGGGGCGAACACCATATATTTT. Protein: CASSYDTGTGANTIYF.

This clone was seen only once. The V call is TRBV7-6, the J call TRBJ2-5, with 11 positions matching TRBD2. This CDR3 region has 15 residues. The V gene end was trimmed by 3 bases and the J gene end by 2 bases; junction bases not matched to a gene: 2. Germline assignment: CDR1 SGHVS and CDR2 FNYEAQ. As DNA, the CDR3 is TGTGCCAGCAGCTTTCTAGCGGGGGGACAAGAGACCCAGTACTTC. It yields the protein CASSFLAGGQETQYF.

This clone came up a few times. This chain connects TRBV7-6 to TRBJ1-2; D remains unclear. Germline values: CDR1 SGHVS, CDR2 FNYEAQ. The CDR3 runs 12 residues. Trimming removed 4 bases from V and 8 bases from J, with 11 bases in between. CDR3 residues: CASSYSGEGYTF. CDR3 DNA sequence: TGTGCCAGCAGCTATAGCGGAGAGGGCTACACCTTC.

V usage is TRBV5-4 and J usage is TRBJ2-7, with a possible D match to TRBD1 (5 bases). Trimming left V 0 bases short and J 2 bases short, with 12 bases between. The CDR3 sequence is 15 residues long. Germline V CDR1 and CDR2: SGHNT, YYREEE (reference sequence). CDR3 sequence: CASSLGGAEAYEQYF. For the CDR3, the DNA is TGTGCCAGCAGCTTGGGTGGGGCCGAAGCCTACGAGCAGTACTTC.

V and J are TRBV24-1 and TRBJ2-1, with a weak D call TRBD1 (5 bases). CDR3 length: 13 residues. The germline CDR1 and CDR2 sequences are KGHDR and SFDVKD. The ends were cut back, 5 bases at V and 7 bases at J, with 11 bases in the middle. The CDR3 coding sequence is TGTGCCACCAGTGCTCCAGGGCGGAATGAGCAGTTCTTC. Its translation is CATSAPGRNEQFF.

The chain recombines TRBV5-4 with TRBJ2-3; maybe TRBD1 (6 bases). Germline CDR1 and CDR2: SGHNT and YYREEE (reference sequence). V lost 6 bases and J 0 bases, leaving 14 bases between the germline ends. This CDR3 is built from 15 residues. CDR3 in DNA: TGTGCCAGCAAGGATGGACAGCTGAGCACAGATACGCAGTATTTT. It yields the protein CASKDGQLSTDTQYF.

The chain uses TRBV5-1 and TRBJ1-2; 9 positions match TRBD1. CDR3 length: 15 amino acids. J was trimmed by 2 bases and V by 1 base; bases with no gene match: 3. CDR1 and CDR2 from the germline V gene are SGHRS and YFSETQ. The CDR3 sequence is CASSLRGTGNYGYTF. The CDR3 DNA follows: TGCGCCAGCAGCTTGAGGGGGACAGGGAACTATGGCTACACCTTC.

The V call is TRBV6-5, the J call TRBJ1-2; 7 bases map to TRBD1. J gave up 13 bases and V 5 bases, and 13 bases lay outside the gene matches. Germline CDR1 and CDR2: MNHEY and SVGAGI. The CDR3 extends over 13 amino acids. Here the CDR3 reads CASSPGTAVLSTF. CDR3 nucleotides: TGTGCCAGCAGTCCCGGGACAGCCGTCTTGAGCACCTTC.

V is TRBV4-1 and J is TRBJ1-1, with D possibly being TRBD1 (5 bases). The CDR3 has 15 amino acids. Germline CDR1 MGHRA, CDR2 YSYEKL. V lost 3 bases, J lost 2 bases, and 13 bases lay in between. CDR3 loop: CASSHSGTLNTEAFF. Here the CDR3 DNA reads TGCGCCAGCAGCCATAGCGGGACCTTAAACACTGAAGCTTTCTTT.

The chain joins TRBV10-3 to TRBJ2-7, with D possibly TRBD1 on 6 matching bases. This CDR3 is built from 14 residues. Germline V gene lookup returns CDR1 ENHRY and CDR2 SYGVKD. V was clipped by 2 bases and J by 3 bases, with 11 bases between them. CDR3 sequence: CAISERKGDYEQYF. Written as DNA, the CDR3 is TGTGCCATCAGTGAGAGGAAGGGGGACTACGAGCAGTACTTC.

CDR3 region: CASSKQGGSSYEQYF. DNA of the CDR3: TGTGCCAGCAGCAAGCAGGGGGGAAGCTCCTACGAGCAGTACTTC. The chain joins TRBV27 to TRBJ2-7, with TRBD1 as a possible D gene (7 bases). The CDR3 is 15 amino acids. The ends were cut back, 6 bases at V and 0 bases at J, with 15 bases in the middle. In germline, CDR1 is MNHEY, CDR2 SMNVEV (reference sequence).

This clone was detected only a few times. This chain connects TRBV7-3 to TRBJ1-1; 10 nucleotides line up with TRBD1. The germline gives CDR1 SGHTA, CDR2 FQGTGA. The CDR3 extends over 13 amino acids. J was trimmed by 10 bases and V by 5 bases; bases with no gene match: 7. This CDR3 is CASSKDRGSRAFF. In DNA, the CDR3 is TGTGCCAGCAGCAAGGACAGGGGGAGTCGAGCTTTCTTT. The full variable domain, rest sourced from reference TRBV7-3 and TRBJ1-1, is GAGVSQTPSNKVTEKGKYVELRCDPISGHTALYWYRQSLGQGPEFLIYFQGTGAADDSGLPNDRFFAVRPEGSVSTLKIQRTERGDSAVYLCASSKDRGSRAFFGQGTRLTVV.

This clone occurred once. The rearrangement uses TRBV28 and TRBJ2-1; 10 bases match TRBD2. CDR3 length equals 14 residues. The V gene end was trimmed by 10 bases and the J gene end by 10 bases; junction bases not matched to a gene: 13. The germline V gene encodes CDR1 MDHEN and CDR2 SYDVKM. In DNA, the CDR3 is TGTGCCACCAATCAGCGGGGGGGCCTTGCCGAGCAGTTCTTC. This gives the protein CATNQRGGLAEQFF.

The V gene is TRBV6-6, the J gene TRBJ2-3; 8 bases agree with TRBD1. Germline values: CDR1 MNHNY, CDR2 SVGAGI (reference sequence). The CDR3 is 16 residues long. V lost 2 bases, J lost 2 bases, and 6 bases stayed unmatched. The CDR3 DNA sequence: TGTGCCAGCAGTTACAAGACAGGGGCGCTCACAGATACGCAGTATTTT. Protein sequence: CASSYKTGALTDTQYF.

The chain employs TRBV2 and TRBJ2-2; D may be TRBD1 (6 bases). From germline, CDR1 is SNHLY and CDR2 FYNNEI. The V end was cut by 7 bases, the J end by 2 bases, with 17 bases between. This CDR3 spans 16 amino acids. CDR3 protein: CASNCSGTLNTGELFF. In DNA form, the CDR3 reads TGTGCCAGCAACTGCTCAGGGACACTCAACACCGGGGAGCTGTTTTTT.

This clone was counted a few times. The CDR3 DNA is TGCGCCAGCAGCTCCTTGGGACAGCTCTATGGCTACACCTTC. Its translation: CASSSLGQLYGYTF. The rearrangement uses TRBV5-1 and TRBJ1-2; 7 nucleotides line up with TRBD1. J gave up 4 bases and V 3 bases, and 6 bases lay outside the gene matches. CDR3 size: 14 residues. Germline loops: CDR1 SGHRS, CDR2 YFSETQ.

The chain recombines TRBV7-9 with TRBJ2-7, with TRBD2 matching 7 bases. The germline gives CDR1 SEHNR, CDR2 FQNEAQ (reference sequence). The CDR3 spans 12 residues. V gave up 2 bases and J gave up 6 bases; unmatched junction bases: 1. This chain's CDR3 is CASSLSGGEQYF. The CDR3 nucleotides are TGTGCCAGCAGCTTATCGGGGGGCGAGCAGTACTTC.

This clone was seen only a few times. The genes are TRBV7-9 and TRBJ2-1; 10 nucleotides match TRBD2. The J segment lost 6 bases and the V segment lost 5 bases, leaving 10 bases of the junction unmatched. The germline V gene encodes CDR1 SEHNR and CDR2 FQNEAQ (reference sequence). The CDR3 is 16 amino acids. The CDR3 loop reads CASSLRPLAGVNEQFF. The CDR3 DNA reads TGTGCCAGCAGCCTCCGCCCCCTAGCGGGGGTCAATGAGCAGTTCTTC. The variable domain in full, completed from reference TRBV7-9 and TRBJ2-1, reads DTGVSQNPRHKITKRGQNVTFRCDPISEHNRLYWYRQTLGQGPEFLTYFQNEAQLEKSRLLSDRFSAERPKGSFSTLEIQRTEQGDSAMYLCASSLRPLAGVNEQFFGPGTRLTVL.

The J gene is TRBJ2-5, the V gene TRBV3-1 (or the pseudogene TRBV3-2), with unresolved D. Between the trimmed V and J ends, which lost 3 bases and 0 bases, there was a span of 8 bases. From germline, CDR1 is LGHDT and CDR2 YNNKEL (reference sequence). The CDR3 runs to 14 residues. CDR3 nucleotides: TGTGCCAGCAGCCAGGGTACTAACCAAGAGACCCAGTACTTC. It is translated as CASSQGTNQETQYF.